The entry that follows covers one T cell receptor (beta chain) sequence. The data derive from a study of blood T cell repertoires in COVID-19. Overall study: T cells, B-cell-depleted T cells, or PBMCs provided the cDNA or gDNA that served as material.

In the authors' workflow: Amplification from reference gene primers served as the basis for estimated nucleated cell counts. Sequencing used immunoSEQ multiplex PCR; TCRdb keeps in-frame clones, though not all of them. The DNA was the basis for D and trimming; V, J and clone size are from that table. The data contain roughly 240,000 clones, approximately 84% of them singletons. The CDR3 loop spans 14 amino acids. The V and J ends lost 3 bases and 6 bases, in that order; junction bases with no gene match: 7. Germline V gene data show CDR1 as SGHRS and CDR2 as YFSETQ. Sequencing input: peripheral blood. The clonotype originates from a woman older than 75 with acute or convalescent COVID-19. The chain joins TRBV5-1 to TRBJ1-1; TRBD1 agrees at 8 bases. The CDR3 sequence is CASSSDRGGSEAFF. DNA of the CDR3: TGCGCCAGCAGCTCCGACAGGGGAGGCTCTGAAGCTTTCTTT. Combining the CDR3 with reference TRBV5-1 and TRBJ1-1 gives the whole variable domain KAGVTQTPRYLIKTRGQQVTLSCSPISGHRSVSWYQQTPGQGLQFLFEYFSETQRNKGNFPGRFSGRQFSNSRSEMNVSTLELGDSALYLCASSSDRGGSEAFFGQGTRLTVV.